This TCR beta chain appears in the sequencing data of a study of blood T cell repertoires in COVID-19 (TCRdb year 2020). Some background on the complete study: The collaborator samples originated in the United States, Italy and Spain and spanned the acute and convalescent phases of COVID-19. The dataset comprised deeply sampled blood TCRbeta repertoires from subjects exposed to, actively infected with, or recovered from COVID-19. The prospective study material was composed of cDNA or gDNA derived from T cells, B-cell-depleted T cells, or PBMCs. The sample metadata nearly always contained a de-identified subject ID, COVID-19 status, age in years and sex. The repertoires were released in a freely available public database meant as a resource for research on the immune response to SARS-CoV-2. Samples were obtained from the ongoing ImmuneRACE study (first 160 participants) and from about 1,300 subjects provided by 6 global collaborators. Where HLA class I and class II types were available, the types were taken from metadata supplied by the sample provider, not from assay-based typing.

Each collaborating institution followed its own protocols to collect whole blood in K2EDTA tubes. For TCRbeta analysis, collaborator samples were shipped as frozen whole blood, as isolated PBMCs, or as DNA extracted from either sample type. Turning to this clone: The target of this receptor is not known. Base qualities are not at hand, and no much larger clone is one base apart.

The CDR3 runs 16 amino acids, cysteine and phenylalanine included. Only the CDR3 part of the read is kept: 48 bases, read in frame from the first base. From a lookup of the germline V gene, CDR1 and CDR2 are SGHRS and YFSETQ. Trimming takes 1 base off V and 6 bases off J; junction bases not matched to a gene: 9. TCRbeta CDR3 regions were amplified from genomic DNA using the immunoSEQ Assay, a bias-controlled multiplex PCR. In the authors' own workflow: Within the assay, amplification of reference gene primers was used to estimate how many nucleated cells each sample contained. Sequence reads were collapsed and filtered to measure the absolute abundance of every unique TCRbeta CDR3 rearrangement. For each sample, productive Simpson clonality was calculated as the square root of Simpson's diversity index across productive rearrangements. TCRdb took this table from immuneACCESS and kept in-frame rearrangements with V and J called. Such tables lack part of the clones; where checked against another copy, unresolved V genes explain under half of the gap, and the rest is unexplained. V, J and clone size are those of that table, while D and trimming were read from the DNA. In this sample the table shows around 200,000 clones, around 83% of which occur a single time. Of the sample, 8.2% falls within the top ten clones.

The investigation overall reported the following: The amount of clinical and demographic metadata varied by source and participant and was provided uncurated.

Sequencing was carried out using peripheral blood. The chain uses TRBV5-1 and TRBJ2-2; 7 bases in the middle match TRBD1. This receptor was identified in a woman in her 50s with acute or convalescent COVID-19. The nucleotides read TGCGCCAGCAGCTTGAAGGGGGCCCTGAGAGCCGGGGAGCTGTTTTTT. This encodes CASSLKGALRAGELFF.